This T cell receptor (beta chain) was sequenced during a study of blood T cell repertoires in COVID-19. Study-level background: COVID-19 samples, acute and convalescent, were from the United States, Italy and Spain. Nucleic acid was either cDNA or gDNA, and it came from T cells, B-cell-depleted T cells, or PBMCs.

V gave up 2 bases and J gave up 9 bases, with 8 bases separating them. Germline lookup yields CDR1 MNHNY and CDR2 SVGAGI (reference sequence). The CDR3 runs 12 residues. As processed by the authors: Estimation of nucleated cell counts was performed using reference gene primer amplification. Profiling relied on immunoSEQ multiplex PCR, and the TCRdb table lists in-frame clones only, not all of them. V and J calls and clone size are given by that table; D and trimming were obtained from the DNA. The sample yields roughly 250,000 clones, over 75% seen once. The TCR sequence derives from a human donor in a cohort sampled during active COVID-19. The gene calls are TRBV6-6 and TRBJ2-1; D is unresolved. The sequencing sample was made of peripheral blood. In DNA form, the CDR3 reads TGTGCCAGCAGTTACCCCGAGTTTGAGCAGTTCTTC. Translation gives CASSYPEFEQFF.